This is a list of T cell receptor beta chains from one sample in a study of blood T cell repertoires in COVID-19. Libraries were prepared by immunoSEQ multiplex PCR; TCRdb keeps only in-frame clonotypes and omits some of them. Of 200,000 to 250,000 clones listed, about 83% are singletons. The specimen sequenced was PBMCs or T cells enriched from blood (not recorded which). All receptors derive from a woman between 45 and 65 years old who had been exposed to COVID-19. CDR3s include the opening cysteine and the closing phenylalanine or tryptophan.

TRBJ1-2,TRBV11-2,CASSYTLTGGIPHGYTF
TRBJ2-7,TRBV27,CASSLAASGGYEQYF
TRBJ1-6,TRBV7-2,CASSIPGNSPLHF
TRBJ1-2,TRBV9,CASSVAAGGYTF
TRBJ2-2,TRBV6-4,CASSARTGTGELFF
TRBJ2-1,TRBV24-1,CATSGPTSGGLNEQFF
TRBJ1-1,TRBV2,CASSLRQLPEAFF
TRBJ2-1,TRBV19,CASSYDRGGNEQFF
TRBJ1-1,TRBV4-2,CASSQDPGTGDTEAFF
TRBJ2-3,TRBV27,CASSAGLGTDTQYF
TRBJ1-1,TRBV7-2,CASSIVPGSTEAFF
TRBJ2-3,TRBV10-3,CAISGRQGGTDTQYF
TRBJ1-2,TRBV9,CASSVAGRDGYTF
TRBJ1-5,TRBV6-1,CASSEAGGSYQPQHF
TRBJ2-2,TRBV29-1,CSVGGRDTGELFF
TRBJ1-6,TRBV7-8,CASSSSGQGARSPLHF
TRBJ1-2,TRBV11-2,CASSLPGQGNYGYTF
TRBJ1-2,TRBV6-5,CASSAEGRYGYTF
TRBJ2-2,TRBV7-6,CASSLGSAGASTGELFF
TRBJ1-3,TRBV3-1/TRBV3-2,CASRSAGRTGNTIYF
TRBJ1-1,TRBV25-1,CASSEGAEAFF
TRBJ1-2,TRBV5-6,CASSGYHREPQGYTF
TRBJ1-2,TRBV10-3,CATVPAGETLGYTF
TRBJ1-5,TRBV19,CASKDRGYQPQHF
TRBJ1-6,TRBV25-1,CASSDWGGNNSPLHF
TRBJ1-1,TRBV3-1/TRBV3-2,CASSQEARGVEAFF
TRBJ1-1,TRBV15,CATSTAGGPAFF
TRBJ2-1,TRBV18,CASSRGNEQFF
TRBJ1-1,TRBV12-3/TRBV12-4,CASSLQVNTEAFF